These 21 T cell receptor beta chains were sequenced from one sample in a study of blood T cell repertoires in COVID-19. Some clones are missing from TCRdb's copy, which holds only in-frame ones; the method was immunoSEQ multiplex PCR. In the table there are around 110,000 clones, around 89% of which are singletons. The source material was peripheral blood. The source is a man between 35 and 55 years old with active or convalescent COVID-19.

The genes are TRBV2 and TRBJ2-3; tentative D call: TRBD2 (6 bases). Trimming took 6 bases from V and 6 from J, leaving 10 bases between them. The V gene's germline CDR1 is SNHLY and CDR2 FYNNEI. CDR3 length: 12 residues. The CDR3, as DNA: TGTGCCAGCAGGGGACTGCTCGATACGCAGTATTTT. Amino acids: CASRGLLDTQYF.

The CDR3 DNA is TGCGCCAGCAGTGACCAGAGCGTCCTTCAAGAGACCCAGTACTTC. As protein: CASSDQSVLQETQYF. The chain recombines TRBV10-1 with TRBJ2-5; no clear D. Germline-derived CDR1 and CDR2 are WNHNN and SYGVQD (reference sequence). Trimming pared 3 bases from V and 2 bases from J, leaving 13 bases between. The CDR3 runs to 15 residues.

This clone occurred a few times. This chain joins TRBV2 and TRBJ2-2; a possible D gene is TRBD2 (5 bases). V lost 7 bases, J lost 3 bases, and 9 bases lay in between. The CDR3 consists of 13 residues. CDR1 and CDR2 from the germline V gene are SNHLY and FYNNEI. The CDR3 sequence: CASIGEYTGELFF. As DNA, the CDR3 is TGTGCCAGCATCGGGGAATACACCGGGGAGCTGTTTTTT.

A single count supports this clone. The rearrangement uses TRBV5-1 and TRBJ1-1; D possibly corresponds to TRBD1 (6 bases). Trimming left V 1 base short and J 7 bases short, with 17 bases between. In germline, CDR1 is SGHRS, CDR2 YFSETQ. CDR3 length: 15 amino acids. The CDR3 coding sequence is TGCGCCAGCAGCTTGTTTCCAGGGGCCCAGGGTGAAGCTTTCTTT. The encoded protein is CASSLFPGAQGEAFF.

This chain uses TRBV19 with TRBJ2-7; 14 nucleotides line up with TRBD2. The CDR3 runs to 15 residues. Germline CDR1 is LNHDA and CDR2 is SQIVND (reference sequence). The ends lost 3 bases at V and 6 bases at J; junction bases unmatched: 4. The CDR3 nucleotides read TGTGCCAGTAGTATGACTAGCGGGAGGGCCTCCGAGCAGTACTTC. This sequence encodes CASSMTSGRASEQYF. Filled out from reference TRBV19 and TRBJ2-7, the complete variable domain reads DGGITQSPKYLFRKEGQNVTLSCEQNLNHDAMYWYRQDPGQGLRLIYYSQIVNDFQKGDIAEGYSVSREKKESFPLTVTSAQKNPTAFYLCASSMTSGRASEQYFGPGTRLTVT.

The gene calls are TRBV18 and TRBJ2-3, with 11 positions matching TRBD2. From germline, CDR1 is KGHSH and CDR2 LQKENI. The CDR3 spans 16 residues. V dropped 3 bases and J dropped 2; count of bases not matched to a gene: 4. CDR3 bases: TGTGCCAGCTCACCGAGACTAGCGGGATCCACAGATACGCAGTATTTT. Translated: CASSPRLAGSTDTQYF.

The chain is built from TRBV29-1 and TRBJ2-7, with 10 bases that match TRBD2. V lost 7 bases to trimming and J lost 0 bases; unmatched junction nucleotides: 3. The germline V gene encodes CDR1 SQVTM and CDR2 ANQGSEA. The length of the CDR3 is 13 residues. In DNA, the CDR3 is TGCAGCGCTACTAGCGGGACCTCCTACGAGCAGTACTTC. Amino acids: CSATSGTSYEQYF.

V and J are TRBV9 and TRBJ2-7, with 7 bases that match TRBD1. Germline trimming cut 3 bases from V and 7 bases from J; bases unmatched to any gene: 10. The CDR3 totals 14 residues. Per germline, CDR1 SGDLS and CDR2 YYNGEE. The CDR3 here is CASSAVLTGQEQYF. The CDR3 DNA reads TGTGCCAGCAGCGCCGTACTGACAGGGCAAGAGCAGTACTTC.

The chain recombines TRBV29-1 with TRBJ2-2, with 7 bases aligning to TRBD2. Trimming removed 7 bases from V and 4 bases from J; junction bases left unmatched: 9. The CDR3 is 14 residues long. Germline V gives CDR1 SQVTM, CDR2 ANQGSEA. CDR3 region: CSATGRGFTGELFF. The CDR3 coding sequence is TGCAGCGCCACTGGGAGGGGTTTCACCGGGGAGCTGTTTTTT.

The J gene is TRBJ2-1, the V gene TRBV27; 13 nucleotides agree with TRBD2. Losses at the gene ends were 6 bases for V and 6 bases for J; bases not matched to a gene: 8. This CDR3 is built from 16 residues. Per the germline V gene, CDR1 is MNHEY and CDR2 is SMNVEV (reference sequence). The CDR3 sequence is CASRTLTSGRANEQFF. The CDR3 bases are TGTGCCAGCAGGACCCTAACTAGCGGGAGGGCCAATGAGCAGTTCTTC.

The chain has TRBV28 and TRBJ1-3, with 9 bases that match TRBD1. The CDR3 sequence is 14 residues long. Germline loops: CDR1 MDHEN, CDR2 SYDVKM. J was trimmed by 7 bases and V by 2 bases; bases with no gene match: 3. CDR3 sequence: CASSLGTGYNTIYF. For the CDR3, the DNA is TGTGCCAGCAGTTTAGGGACAGGGTACAACACCATATATTTT.

The chain combines TRBV5-1 with TRBJ2-6; D is uncertain. The CDR3 totals 15 residues. The germline V and J ends were trimmed by 2 bases and 0 bases, with 6 bases remaining between them. Germline CDR1 reads SGHRS; CDR2 reads YFSETQ. CDR3 in DNA: TGCGCCAGCAGCTTTACAGCCTCTGGGGCCAACGTCCTGACTTTC. Encoded protein: CASSFTASGANVLTF. Drawing the rest from reference TRBV5-1 and TRBJ2-6, the complete variable domain is KAGVTQTPRYLIKTRGQQVTLSCSPISGHRSVSWYQQTPGQGLQFLFEYFSETQRNKGNFPGRFSGRQFSNSRSEMNVSTLELGDSALYLCASSFTASGANVLTFGAGSRLTVL.

Only one count was recorded for this clone. The chain joins TRBV19 to TRBJ1-4, with no clear D. CDR3 size: 12 residues. With 3 bases removed from V and 11 bases from J, the gap between germline ends came to 10 bases. Germline CDR1 LNHDA, CDR2 SQIVND (reference sequence). CDR3 loop: CASSIWENKLFF. The CDR3 DNA reads as TGTGCCAGTAGTATTTGGGAGAACAAACTGTTTTTT. Combining the CDR3 with reference TRBV19 and TRBJ1-4 gives the whole variable domain DGGITQSPKYLFRKEGQNVTLSCEQNLNHDAMYWYRQDPGQGLRLIYYSQIVNDFQKGDIAEGYSVSREKKESFPLTVTSAQKNPTAFYLCASSIWENKLFFGSGTQLSVL.

The chain carries TRBV28 and TRBJ2-7; TRBD2 aligns across 10 bases. The germline V gene has CDR1 MDHEN and CDR2 SYDVKM. The CDR3 covers 15 residues. The V segment lost 6 bases and the J segment 7 bases; nucleotides outside the gene matches: 12. Here the CDR3 DNA reads TGTGCCAGCAGAACCCTAGCGGGAGTGATCCGGGAGCAGTACTTC. Residues: CASRTLAGVIREQYF.

This CDR3 reads CASSRGGAGYTF. CDR3 in DNA: TGTGCCAGCAGTCGGGGAGGGGCTGGCTACACCTTC. This chain joins TRBV27 and TRBJ1-2; tentative D call: TRBD1 (5 bases). The CDR3 runs to 12 residues. V was pared by 5 bases and J by 7 bases, with 11 bases between. CDR1 MNHEY and CDR2 SMNVEV come from the germline V gene (reference sequence).

The rearrangement joins TRBV5-4 to TRBJ1-1; no firm D call. In germline, CDR1 is SGHNT, CDR2 YYREEE (reference sequence). The CDR3 is 14 residues long. V lost 2 bases, J lost 1 base, and 9 bases lay in between. CDR3 sequence reads: CASSFWSGNTEAFF. The CDR3 coding sequence is TGTGCCAGCAGCTTCTGGTCGGGGAACACTGAAGCTTTCTTT.

This chain uses TRBV3-1 (or the pseudogene TRBV3-2) with TRBJ1-2; D might be TRBD1 (6 bases). The CDR3 contains 15 residues. V was trimmed by 0 bases and J by 7 bases, leaving 15 bases between them. Germline-derived CDR1 and CDR2 are LGHDT and YNNKEL (reference sequence). The CDR3 here is CASSQEDRKSLGYTF. As DNA, the CDR3 is TGTGCCAGCAGCCAAGAAGACAGGAAAAGTCTTGGCTACACCTTC.

The chain recombines TRBV2 with TRBJ2-1; D gene uncertain. CDR3 length: 17 amino acids. Trimming removed 0 bases from V and 0 bases from J, with 12 bases in between. The germline CDR1 and CDR2 sequences are SNHLY and FYNNEI. CDR3: CASSEAPPGSSYNEQFF. The CDR3 nucleotides read TGTGCCAGCAGTGAAGCCCCCCCTGGCAGCTCCTACAATGAGCAGTTCTTC. Together with reference TRBV2 and TRBJ2-1, the CDR3 gives the full variable domain: EPEVTQTPSHQVTQMGQEVILRCVPISNHLYFYWYRQILGQKVEFLVSFYNNEISEKSEIFDDQFSVERPDGSNFTLKIRSTKLEDSAMYFCASSEAPPGSSYNEQFFGPGTRLTVL.

This clone occurred a few times. The chain combines TRBV15 with TRBJ1-2, with 9 bases lining up with TRBD1. This CDR3 comprises 15 residues. CDR1 and CDR2 (germline): LNHNV, YYDKDF (reference sequence). The J segment lost 8 bases and the V segment lost 1 base, leaving 8 bases of the junction unmatched. The chain's CDR3 is CATSRGQGQGYGYTF. CDR3 in DNA: TGTGCCACCAGCAGAGGCCAAGGACAGGGGTACGGCTACACCTTC. Based on the CDR3 plus reference TRBV15 and TRBJ1-2, the full variable domain is DAMVIQNPRYQVTQFGKPVTLSCSQTLNHNVMYWYQQKSSQAPKLLFHYYDKDFNNEADTPDNFQSRRPNTSFCFLDIRSPGLGDTAMYLCATSRGQGQGYGYTFGSGTRLTVV.

The chain has TRBV11-3 and TRBJ1-5; D is possibly TRBD1 (6 bases). In germline, CDR1 is SGHNT, CDR2 YENEEA. Trimming shortened V by 0 bases and J by 0 bases, and 21 bases separated the two germline ends. The CDR3 loop spans 20 amino acids. CDR3: CASSLESGGLWINSNQPQHF. As DNA, the CDR3 is TGTGCCAGCAGCTTAGAATCGGGGGGCTTATGGATAAATAGCAATCAGCCCCAGCATTTT.

V is TRBV27 and J is TRBJ2-3, with 8 bases aligning to TRBD1. V was clipped by 0 bases and J by 2 bases; unmatched bases: 7. From germline, CDR1 is MNHEY and CDR2 SMNVEV (reference sequence). The CDR3 has 17 amino acids. The CDR3 DNA follows: TGTGCCAGCAGTTTATCCCTTCCAGGGGGCAACACAGATACGCAGTATTTT. Protein sequence: CASSLSLPGGNTDTQYF.